These 28 T cell receptor beta chains were sequenced from one sample in a study of blood T cell repertoires in COVID-19. Produced via immunoSEQ multiplex PCR; TCRdb's table is partial and in-frame only. The sample carries some 130,000 clones, roughly 88% recorded once. Sequenced input: peripheral blood. The receptors stem from a man aged 70 or older with active COVID-19.

The genes are TRBV4-3 and TRBJ1-4, with D hard to call. V was cut by 0 bases and J by 4 bases, with 12 bases left in between. In germline, CDR1 is LGHNA, CDR2 YSLEER. This CDR3 spans 16 amino acids. The CDR3 protein is CASSQDRGEGNEKLFF. The CDR3 DNA sequence: TGCGCCAGCAGCCAAGATCGGGGAGAGGGTAATGAAAAACTGTTTTTT.

V gene TRBV5-1 combines with J gene TRBJ2-7, with D perhaps TRBD1 (5 bases). This CDR3 is 12 amino acids long. V was trimmed by 3 bases and J by 3 bases, leaving 7 bases between them. CDR1 and CDR2 (germline): SGHRS, YFSETQ. The CDR3 DNA is TGCGCCAGCAGCTCCGACAGCTACGAGCAGTACTTC. Protein sequence: CASSSDSYEQYF.

V usage is TRBV12-3 or TRBV12-4 and J usage is TRBJ1-4; a weak D match, TRBD1 (5 bases). The CDR3 has 13 amino acids. Between the trimmed V and J ends, which lost 6 bases and 6 bases, there was a span of 11 bases. The CDR3 nucleotides read TGTGCCAGCAGCCGGGGGGTAGATGAAAAACTGTTTTTT. As protein: CASSRGVDEKLFF.

The chain uses TRBV5-4 and TRBJ2-1; 9 bases line up with TRBD1. The CDR3 has 15 residues. V trimming: 5 bases; J trimming: 9 bases; junction bases outside the gene matches: 12. The V gene's germline CDR1 is SGHNT and CDR2 YYREEE (reference sequence). CDR3 nucleotide sequence: TGTGCCAGCAGGCTTGAAGGGACAGGGTCCGGTGAGCAGTTCTTC. It encodes CASRLEGTGSGEQFF.

The rearrangement joins TRBV30 to TRBJ1-4; 8 positions agree with TRBD1. Germline assignment: CDR1 GTSNPN and CDR2 SVGIG (reference sequence). V lost 5 bases, J lost 4 bases, and 6 bases stayed unmatched. This CDR3 has 14 residues. As DNA, the CDR3 is TGTGCCTGGGGACAGGGTCTCTTTAATGAAAAACTGTTTTTT. It codes for CAWGQGLFNEKLFF. The complete variable domain, with remaining parts taken from reference TRBV30 and TRBJ1-4, reads SQTIHQWPATLVQPVGSPLSLECTVEGTSNPNLYWYRQAAGRGLQLLFYSVGIGQISSEVPQNLSASRPQDRQFILSSKKLLLSDSGFYLCAWGQGLFNEKLFFGSGTQLSVL.

The chain recombines TRBV28 with TRBJ2-2, with 8 positions matching TRBD1. Germline V gives CDR1 MDHEN, CDR2 SYDVKM. The CDR3 is made up of 15 amino acids. The J segment lost 7 bases and the V segment lost 5 bases, leaving 9 bases of the junction unmatched. The CDR3: CASSLGQGGIGELFF. In DNA, the CDR3 is TGTGCCAGCAGTCTTGGACAGGGTGGGATCGGGGAGCTGTTTTTT.

The genes are TRBV9 and TRBJ1-6; D possibly corresponds to TRBD1 (5 bases). V was trimmed by 4 bases and J by 0 bases, leaving 8 bases between them. Germline V lookup: CDR1 SGDLS, CDR2 YYNGEE. The CDR3 is 15 residues long. The CDR3 DNA is TGTGCCAGCAGCCCGGGACTCTCCTATAATTCACCCCTCCACTTT. This codes for CASSPGLSYNSPLHF.

The chain has TRBV2 and TRBJ1-3; TRBD1 aligns across 9 bases. From germline, CDR1 is SNHLY and CDR2 FYNNEI. V lost 7 bases, J lost 4 bases, and 2 bases stayed unmatched. The CDR3 contains 13 residues. CDR3 sequence reads: CASNGQGGNTIYF. CDR3 bases: TGTGCCAGCAATGGACAGGGGGGAAACACCATATATTTT.

The chain has TRBV2 and TRBJ2-2; a possible D gene is TRBD1 (6 bases). The V end lost 7 bases, the J end lost 1 base, and 10 bases lay between the germline ends. The CDR3 has 14 residues. Germline CDR1 and CDR2: SNHLY and FYNNEI. Here the CDR3 reads CASMGAKNTGELFF. CDR3 DNA: TGTGCCAGCATGGGGGCCAAGAACACCGGGGAGCTGTTTTTT.

V gene TRBV5-1 combines with J gene TRBJ2-7, with 7 bases matching TRBD1. This CDR3 has 15 amino acids. Germline values: CDR1 SGHRS, CDR2 YFSETQ. Germline trimming cut 3 bases from V and 3 bases from J; bases unmatched to any gene: 9. CDR3: CASSSGDSIGYEQYF. The CDR3 nucleotides are TGCGCCAGCAGCTCAGGGGACAGTATAGGCTACGAGCAGTACTTC.

This rearrangement joins TRBV7-6 to TRBJ2-3, with TRBD1 matching 7 bases. CDR1 SGHVS and CDR2 FNYEAQ come from the germline V gene. The CDR3 spans 15 residues. Trimming at V came to 1 base and at J to 1 base, leaving 2 bases not matched to a gene. The CDR3 nucleotides are TGTGCCAGCAGCTTAGGGACAGGACGCACAGATACGCAGTATTTT. It yields the protein CASSLGTGRTDTQYF.

This chain connects TRBV12-3 or TRBV12-4 to TRBJ1-1, with 7 bases aligning to TRBD1. The CDR3 is 13 amino acids. The ends lost 4 bases at V and 4 bases at J; junction bases unmatched: 3. CDR3 loop: CASSSTGVTEAFF. CDR3 DNA sequence: TGTGCCAGCAGTTCCACAGGGGTCACTGAAGCTTTCTTT.

The chain uses TRBV18 and TRBJ2-4; 7 bases line up with TRBD1. The CDR3 covers 17 residues. Trimming cost V 1 base and J 0 bases; bases outside gene matches: 6. Per the germline V gene, CDR1 is KGHSH and CDR2 is LQKENI. CDR3 nucleotide sequence: TGTGCCAGCTCACCACTTGGGCAGGGGGTAGCCAAAAACATTCAGTACTTC. Amino acids: CASSPLGQGVAKNIQYF. The whole variable domain, filled in from reference TRBV18 and TRBJ2-4, reads NAGVMQNPRHLVRRRGQEARLRCSPMKGHSHVYWYRQLPEEGLKFMVYLQKENIIDESGMPKERFSAEFPKEGPSILRIQQVVRGDSAAYFCASSPLGQGVAKNIQYFGAGTRLSVL.

The V call is TRBV6-5, the J call TRBJ1-4; TRBD1 aligns across 7 bases. Germline V gene data show CDR1 as MNHEY and CDR2 as SVGAGI. J lost 5 bases, V lost 8 bases, and 8 bases had no gene match. This CDR3 has 14 amino acids. The CDR3 DNA reads TGTGCCAGCCGGACCGGGACAGTCAATGAAAAACTGTTTTTT. This encodes CASRTGTVNEKLFF.

V is TRBV7-9 and J is TRBJ2-1; 7 nucleotides align to TRBD2. CDR3 size: 15 residues. The V gene end was trimmed by 7 bases and the J gene end by 8 bases; junction bases not matched to a gene: 14. CDR1 SEHNR and CDR2 FQNEAQ come from the germline V gene (reference sequence). The CDR3 region has the DNA TGTGCCAGCATGCATACTAGCGCAATTTGGGATGAGCAGTTCTTC. Translating gives CASMHTSAIWDEQFF.

The chain carries TRBV5-1 and TRBJ2-7; a possible D gene is TRBD1 (6 bases). The CDR3 covers 16 residues. The germline V gene has CDR1 SGHRS and CDR2 YFSETQ. V was clipped by 0 bases and J by 3 bases, with 16 bases between them. As DNA, the CDR3 is TGCGCCAGCAGCTTGGGCGTGGGGGCCTCAGGCTACGAGCAGTACTTC. Residues: CASSLGVGASGYEQYF.

The CDR3 sequence is CASSLGSNYGYTF. The CDR3, as DNA: TGTGCCAGCAGCTTGGGGAGCAACTATGGCTACACCTTC. The chain joins TRBV5-4 to TRBJ1-2; no firm D call. The CDR3 is 13 residues long. Germline V gene sequence: CDR1 SGHNT, CDR2 YYREEE (reference sequence). V gave up 0 bases and J gave up 2 bases, with 5 bases separating them.

J is TRBJ1-1 and V is TRBV6-1, with D perhaps matching TRBD1 (6 bases). In germline, CDR1 is MNHNS, CDR2 SASEGT. Trimming removed 3 bases from V and 5 bases from J, with 16 bases in between. This CDR3 region has 15 residues. The CDR3 region is CASSEILGGATEAFF. DNA of the CDR3: TGTGCCAGCAGTGAGATCCTAGGGGGTGCGACTGAAGCTTTCTTT.

This sequence joins TRBV6-6 and TRBJ2-3; D is possibly TRBD1 (6 bases). Germline loops: CDR1 MNHNY, CDR2 SVGAGI (reference sequence). Trimming cost V 4 bases and J 4 bases, with 15 bases left between them. The CDR3 is 15 residues long. The CDR3 sequence is CASSFPGHIADTQYF. CDR3 in DNA: TGTGCCAGCAGTTTCCCGGGACACATTGCAGATACGCAGTATTTT.

V gene TRBV11-2 combines with J gene TRBJ2-3; 9 positions agree with TRBD1. V lost 6 bases and J lost 4; bases outside the gene matches: 11. The CDR3 has 16 amino acids. The germline V gene has CDR1 SGHAT and CDR2 FQNNGV. The CDR3 sequence is CASSRPGQGIPDTQYF. CDR3 nucleotide sequence: TGTGCCAGCAGTCGCCCGGGACAGGGCATTCCAGATACGCAGTATTTT. Filled out from reference TRBV11-2 and TRBJ2-3, the complete variable domain reads EAGVAQSPRYKIIEKRQSVAFWCNPISGHATLYWYQQILGQGPKLLIQFQNNGVVDDSQLPKDRFSAERLKGVDSTLKIQPAKLEDSAVYLCASSRPGQGIPDTQYFGPGTRLTVL.

V gene TRBV9 combines with J gene TRBJ2-1; 8 positions match TRBD2. The CDR3 extends over 15 amino acids. Germline V gene lookup returns CDR1 SGDLS and CDR2 YYNGEE. V was pared by 0 bases and J by 10 bases, with 9 bases of the junction left unmatched. The CDR3 DNA sequence: TGTGCCAGCAGCGTAGCCCCCAGCGGGAGTCAAGAGCAGTTCTTC. This sequence encodes CASSVAPSGSQEQFF.

V usage is TRBV11-2 and J usage is TRBJ2-7; D is undetermined. The CDR3 runs to 13 residues. V was trimmed by 2 bases and J by 0 bases, leaving 5 bases between them. The germline gives CDR1 SGHAT, CDR2 FQNNGV. The CDR3 DNA is TGTGCCAGCAGCTTAACCAGCTCCTACGAGCAGTACTTC. Amino acids: CASSLTSSYEQYF. The whole variable domain, remainder taken from reference TRBV11-2 and TRBJ2-7, is EAGVAQSPRYKIIEKRQSVAFWCNPISGHATLYWYQQILGQGPKLLIQFQNNGVVDDSQLPKDRFSAERLKGVDSTLKIQPAKLEDSAVYLCASSLTSSYEQYFGPGTRLTVT.

This chain links TRBV10-3 with TRBJ2-7, with 12 bases aligning to TRBD2. The CDR3 contains 14 residues. Germline CDR1 ENHRY, CDR2 SYGVKD. The ends lost 5 bases at V and 5 bases at J; junction bases unmatched: 4. The CDR3 nucleotides are TGTGCCATCAGTCCGGGACTAGCGGGCCACGAGCAGTACTTC. Residues: CAISPGLAGHEQYF.

The chain joins TRBV13 to TRBJ2-5; 12 bases are a match to TRBD1. With V trimmed by 5 bases and J by 5 bases, 12 bases remained unmatched. The CDR3 is made up of 17 amino acids. Germline CDR1 and CDR2: PRHDT and FYEKMQ (reference sequence). The CDR3 bases are TGTGCCAGCAGCACCGGGACAGGGGGCAGGTTGGAGGAGACCCAGTACTTC. Its protein product is CASSTGTGGRLEETQYF. Filled out from reference TRBV13 and TRBJ2-5, the complete variable domain reads AAGVIQSPRHLIKEKRETATLKCYPIPRHDTVYWYQQGPGQDPQFLISFYEKMQSDKGSIPDRFSAQQFSDYHSELNMSSLELGDSALYFCASSTGTGGRLEETQYFGPGTRLLVL.

The chain uses TRBV10-1 and TRBJ2-2; 8 positions match TRBD2. There are 18 residues in the CDR3. V was pared by 2 bases and J by 5 bases, with 13 bases of the junction left unmatched. Germline CDR1 WNHNN, CDR2 SYGVQD (reference sequence). CDR3 region: CASSETLPEREYTGELFF. Here the CDR3 DNA reads TGCGCCAGCAGTGAGACCCTTCCGGAGCGGGAGTATACCGGGGAGCTGTTTTTT.

This sequence joins TRBV4-2 and TRBJ1-1; the match to TRBD1 covers 10 bases. Germline CDR1 and CDR2: LGHNA and YNFKEQ. The CDR3 length is 18 residues. V trimming: 2 bases; J trimming: 6 bases; junction bases outside the gene matches: 15. The CDR3 reads CASSQTTGGELVIAEAFF. CDR3 DNA sequence: TGTGCCAGCAGCCAAACGACAGGGGGCGAACTCGTGATCGCTGAAGCTTTCTTT.

The chain recombines TRBV29-1 with TRBJ2-3; 7 bases are shared with TRBD1. Per germline, CDR1 SQVTM and CDR2 ANQGSEA. Unmatched junction bases numbered 6, after V lost 6 bases and J lost 0 bases. The length of the CDR3 is 14 residues. The CDR3 nucleotides read TGCAGCGTCCTCAGGGACAGAAGCACAGATACGCAGTATTTT. Its translation: CSVLRDRSTDTQYF.

The V call is TRBV27, the J call TRBJ2-1, with TRBD1 matching over 8 bases. CDR1 is MNHEY and CDR2 is SMNVEV in the germline V gene (reference sequence). V dropped 8 bases and J dropped 6; count of bases not matched to a gene: 9. This CDR3 spans 14 amino acids. The CDR3 DNA follows: TGTGCCAGCGGCTCTGGACAGGGAGGCAATGAGCAGTTCTTC. This codes for CASGSGQGGNEQFF.